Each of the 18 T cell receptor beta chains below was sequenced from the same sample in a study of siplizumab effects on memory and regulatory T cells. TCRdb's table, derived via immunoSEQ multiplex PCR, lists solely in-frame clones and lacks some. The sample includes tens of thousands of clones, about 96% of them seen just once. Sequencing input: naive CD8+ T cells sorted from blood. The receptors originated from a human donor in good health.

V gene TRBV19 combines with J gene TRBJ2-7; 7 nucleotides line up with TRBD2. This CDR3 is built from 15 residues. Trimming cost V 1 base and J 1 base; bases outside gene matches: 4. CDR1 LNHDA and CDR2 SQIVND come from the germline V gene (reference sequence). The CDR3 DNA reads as TGTGCCAGTAGTATAGGGACTAGAGGGTCCTACGAGCAGTACTTC. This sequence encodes CASSIGTRGSYEQYF.

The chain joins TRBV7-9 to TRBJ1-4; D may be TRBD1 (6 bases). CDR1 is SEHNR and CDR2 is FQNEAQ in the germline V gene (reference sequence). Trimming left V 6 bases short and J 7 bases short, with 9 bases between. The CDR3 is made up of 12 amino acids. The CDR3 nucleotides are TGTGCCAGCAGGACAGGTGCTGAAAAACTGTTTTTT. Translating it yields CASRTGAEKLFF.

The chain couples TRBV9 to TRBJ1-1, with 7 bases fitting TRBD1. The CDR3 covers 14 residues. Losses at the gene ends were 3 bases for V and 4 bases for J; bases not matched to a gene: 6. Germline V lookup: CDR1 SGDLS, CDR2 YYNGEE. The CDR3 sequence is CASSASGGSTEAFF. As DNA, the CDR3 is TGTGCCAGCAGCGCCTCAGGGGGTAGCACTGAAGCTTTCTTT.

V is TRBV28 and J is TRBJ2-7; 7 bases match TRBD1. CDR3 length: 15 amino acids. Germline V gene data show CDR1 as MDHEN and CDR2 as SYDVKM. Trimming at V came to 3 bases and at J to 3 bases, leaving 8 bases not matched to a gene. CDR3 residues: CASSFGATGIYEQYF. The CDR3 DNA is TGTGCCAGCAGTTTTGGGGCGACAGGGATCTACGAGCAGTACTTC.

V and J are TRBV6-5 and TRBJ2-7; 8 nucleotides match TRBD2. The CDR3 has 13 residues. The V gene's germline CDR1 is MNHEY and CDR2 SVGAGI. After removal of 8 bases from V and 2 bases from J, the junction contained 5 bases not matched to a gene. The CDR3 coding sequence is TGTGCCAGCCAAGCGGGAGAGGCCTACGAGCAGTACTTC. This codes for CASQAGEAYEQYF.

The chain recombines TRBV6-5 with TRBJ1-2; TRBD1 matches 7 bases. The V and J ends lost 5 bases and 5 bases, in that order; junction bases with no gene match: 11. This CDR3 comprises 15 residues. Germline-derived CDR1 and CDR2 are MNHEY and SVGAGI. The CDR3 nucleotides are TGTGCCAGCAGTCCTGAAGGGGGCGCGGGGTATGGCTACACCTTC. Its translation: CASSPEGGAGYGYTF.

CDR3 sequence (DNA): TGTGCCAGCAGTCCTAGGGAAAAGGGCTACGAGCAGTACTTC. As protein: CASSPREKGYEQYF. The J gene is TRBJ2-7, the V gene TRBV6-5, with D hard to call. Germline V CDR1 and CDR2: MNHEY, SVGAGI. The CDR3 extends over 14 amino acids. V was trimmed by 5 bases and J by 3 bases, leaving 14 bases between them.

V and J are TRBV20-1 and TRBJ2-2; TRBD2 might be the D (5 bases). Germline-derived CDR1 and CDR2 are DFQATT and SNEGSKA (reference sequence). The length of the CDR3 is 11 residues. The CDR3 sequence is CSLRGTGELFF. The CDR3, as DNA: TGCAGCCTTCGGGGCACCGGGGAGCTGTTTTTT.

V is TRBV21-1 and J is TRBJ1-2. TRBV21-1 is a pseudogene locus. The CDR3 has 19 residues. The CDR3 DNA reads TGTGCCAGCAGCAACCATGATAGGGGGGGCCTCGCCTCCTTCTATGGCTACACCTTC. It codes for CASSNHDRGGLASFYGYTF.

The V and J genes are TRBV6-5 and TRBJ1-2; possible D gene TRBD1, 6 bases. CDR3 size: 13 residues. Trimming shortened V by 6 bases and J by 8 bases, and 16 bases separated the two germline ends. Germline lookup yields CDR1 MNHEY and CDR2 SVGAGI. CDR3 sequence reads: CASSPGGGEGYTF. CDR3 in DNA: TGTGCCAGCAGCCCCGGGGGCGGGGAAGGCTACACCTTC.

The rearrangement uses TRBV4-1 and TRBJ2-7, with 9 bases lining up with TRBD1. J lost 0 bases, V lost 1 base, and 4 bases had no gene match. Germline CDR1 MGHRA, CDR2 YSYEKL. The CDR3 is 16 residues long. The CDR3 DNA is TGCGCCAGCAGCCAAGTTGGGACAGGGAGCTCCTACGAGCAGTACTTC. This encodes CASSQVGTGSSYEQYF.

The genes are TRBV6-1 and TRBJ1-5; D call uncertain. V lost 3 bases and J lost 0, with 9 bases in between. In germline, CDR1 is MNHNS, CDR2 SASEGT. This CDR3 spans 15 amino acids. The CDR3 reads CASSDPGYSNQPQHF. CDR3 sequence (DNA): TGTGCCAGCAGTGATCCGGGGTATAGCAATCAGCCCCAGCATTTT.

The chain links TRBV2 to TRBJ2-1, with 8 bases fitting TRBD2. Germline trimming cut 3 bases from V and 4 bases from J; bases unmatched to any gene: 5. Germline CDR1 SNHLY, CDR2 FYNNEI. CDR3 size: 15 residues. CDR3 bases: TGTGCCAGCAGTGACCGTACTAGCGGATACAATGAGCAGTTCTTC. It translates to CASSDRTSGYNEQFF.

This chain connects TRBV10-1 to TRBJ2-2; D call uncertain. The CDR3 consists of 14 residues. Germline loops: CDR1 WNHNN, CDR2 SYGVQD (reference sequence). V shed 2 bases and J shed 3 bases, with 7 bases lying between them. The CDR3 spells CASSEEPDTGELFF. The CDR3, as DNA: TGCGCCAGCAGTGAGGAACCGGACACCGGGGAGCTGTTTTTT.

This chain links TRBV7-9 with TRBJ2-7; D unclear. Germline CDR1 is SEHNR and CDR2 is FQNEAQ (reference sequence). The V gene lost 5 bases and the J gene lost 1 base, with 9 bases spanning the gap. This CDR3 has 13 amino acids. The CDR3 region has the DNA TGTGCCAGCAGCGCCGGGCTGTCCTACGAGCAGTACTTC. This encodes CASSAGLSYEQYF.

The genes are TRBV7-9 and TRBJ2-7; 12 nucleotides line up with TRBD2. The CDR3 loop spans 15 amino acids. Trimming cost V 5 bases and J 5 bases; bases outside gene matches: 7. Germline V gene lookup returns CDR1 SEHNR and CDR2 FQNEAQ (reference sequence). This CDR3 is CASSPRLAGANEQYF. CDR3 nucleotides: TGTGCCAGCAGCCCGAGACTAGCGGGGGCTAACGAGCAGTACTTC.

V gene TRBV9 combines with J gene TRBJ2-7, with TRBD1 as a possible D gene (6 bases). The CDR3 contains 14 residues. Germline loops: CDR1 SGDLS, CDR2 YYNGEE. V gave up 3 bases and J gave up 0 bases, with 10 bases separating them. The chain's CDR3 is CASSETGISYEQYF. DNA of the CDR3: TGTGCCAGCAGCGAAACAGGGATCTCCTACGAGCAGTACTTC.

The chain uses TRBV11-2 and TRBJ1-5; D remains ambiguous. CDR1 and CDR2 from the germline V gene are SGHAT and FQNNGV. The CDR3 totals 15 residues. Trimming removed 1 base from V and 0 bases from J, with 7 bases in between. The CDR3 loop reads CASSLAGSSNQPQHF. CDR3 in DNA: TGTGCCAGCAGCTTAGCCGGGTCTAGCAATCAGCCCCAGCATTTT. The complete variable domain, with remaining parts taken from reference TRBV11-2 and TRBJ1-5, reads EAGVAQSPRYKIIEKRQSVAFWCNPISGHATLYWYQQILGQGPKLLIQFQNNGVVDDSQLPKDRFSAERLKGVDSTLKIQPAKLEDSAVYLCASSLAGSSNQPQHFGDGTRLSIL.